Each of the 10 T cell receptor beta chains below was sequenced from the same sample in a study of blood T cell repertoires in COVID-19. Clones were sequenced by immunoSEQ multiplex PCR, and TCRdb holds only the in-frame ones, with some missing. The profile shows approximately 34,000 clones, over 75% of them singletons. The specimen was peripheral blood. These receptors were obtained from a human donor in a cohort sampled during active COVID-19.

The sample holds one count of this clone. CDR3 amino acids: CASSSPTGRNIQYF. The CDR3 nucleotides are TGTGCCAGCAGTTCCCCGACAGGGAGGAACATTCAGTACTTC. The rearrangement uses TRBV28 and TRBJ2-4, with a tentative D call TRBD1 (7 bases). Trimming removed 4 bases from V and 7 bases from J, with 14 bases in between. Germline V lookup: CDR1 MDHEN, CDR2 SYDVKM. The CDR3 runs 14 residues. The full variable domain, its missing parts supplied by reference TRBV28 and TRBJ2-4, is DVKVTQSSRYLVKRTGEKVFLECVQDMDHENMFWYRQDPGLGLRLIYFSYDVKMKEKGDIPEGYSVSREKKERFSLILESASTNQTSMYLCASSSPTGRNIQYFGAGTRLSVL.

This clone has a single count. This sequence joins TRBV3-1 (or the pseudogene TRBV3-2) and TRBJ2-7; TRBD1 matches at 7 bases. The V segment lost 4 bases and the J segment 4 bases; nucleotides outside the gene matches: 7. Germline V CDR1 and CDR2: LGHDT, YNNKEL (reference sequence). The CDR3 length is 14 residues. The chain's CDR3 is CASSRKATGYEQYF. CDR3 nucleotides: TGTGCCAGCAGCCGAAAAGCGACAGGGTACGAGCAGTACTTC.

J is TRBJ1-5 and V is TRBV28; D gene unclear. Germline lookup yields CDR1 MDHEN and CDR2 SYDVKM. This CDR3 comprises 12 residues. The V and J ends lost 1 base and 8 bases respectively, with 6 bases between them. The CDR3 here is CASSLLGEPQHF. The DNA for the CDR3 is TGTGCCAGCAGTTTATTGGGCGAGCCCCAGCATTTT.

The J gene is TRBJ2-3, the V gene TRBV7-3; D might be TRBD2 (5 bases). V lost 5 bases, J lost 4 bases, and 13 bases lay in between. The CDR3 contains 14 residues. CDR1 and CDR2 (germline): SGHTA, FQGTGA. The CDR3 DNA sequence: TGTGCCAGCAGCGACCCGGGAAGGCCAGATACGCAGTATTTT. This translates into CASSDPGRPDTQYF.

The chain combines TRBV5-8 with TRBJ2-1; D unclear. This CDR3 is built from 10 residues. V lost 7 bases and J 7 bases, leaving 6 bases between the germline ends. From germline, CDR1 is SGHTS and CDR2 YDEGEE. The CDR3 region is CASSQNEQFF. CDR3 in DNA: TGTGCCAGCTCACAAAATGAGCAGTTCTTC.

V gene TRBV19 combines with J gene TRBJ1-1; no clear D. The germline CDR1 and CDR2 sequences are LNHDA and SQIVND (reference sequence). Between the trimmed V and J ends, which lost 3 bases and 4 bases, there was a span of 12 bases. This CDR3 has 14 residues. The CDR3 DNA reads TGTGCCAGTAGTATCGACCCCTCGGGCACTGAAGCTTTCTTT. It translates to CASSIDPSGTEAFF.

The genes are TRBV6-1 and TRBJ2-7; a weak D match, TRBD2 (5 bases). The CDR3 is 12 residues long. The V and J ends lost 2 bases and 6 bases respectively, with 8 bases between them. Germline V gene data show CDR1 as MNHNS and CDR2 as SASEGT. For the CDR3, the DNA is TGTGCCAGCAGTGAAACGAGGGTCGAGCAGTACTTC. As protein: CASSETRVEQYF.

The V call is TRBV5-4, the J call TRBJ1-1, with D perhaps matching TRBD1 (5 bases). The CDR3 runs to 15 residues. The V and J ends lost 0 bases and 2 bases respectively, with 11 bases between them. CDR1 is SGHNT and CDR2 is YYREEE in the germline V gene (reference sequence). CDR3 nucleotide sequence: TGTGCCAGCAGCTTGGAGTGGAGGGGCAACACTGAAGCTTTCTTT. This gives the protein CASSLEWRGNTEAFF.

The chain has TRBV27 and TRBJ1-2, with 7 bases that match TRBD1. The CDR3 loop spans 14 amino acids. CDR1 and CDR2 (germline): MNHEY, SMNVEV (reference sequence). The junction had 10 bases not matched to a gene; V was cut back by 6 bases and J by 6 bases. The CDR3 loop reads CASRRTGYSDGYTF. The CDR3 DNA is TGTGCCAGCAGAAGGACAGGCTACTCTGATGGCTACACCTTC.

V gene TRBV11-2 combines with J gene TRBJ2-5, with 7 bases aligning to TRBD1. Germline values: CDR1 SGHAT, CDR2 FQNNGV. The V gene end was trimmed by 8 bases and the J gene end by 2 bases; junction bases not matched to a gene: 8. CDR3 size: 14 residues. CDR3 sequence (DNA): TGTGCCAGCTCATTTAGGGGGCCACAAGAGACCCAGTACTTC. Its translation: CASSFRGPQETQYF.